The rows below give T cell receptor beta chains drawn from one sample of a study of cytomegalovirus exposure and HLA in healthy donors. Profiled with immunoSEQ multiplex PCR; TCRdb holds only in-frame clones, not every one. Of 130,000 or so clones in the sample, 50% to 75% were seen once. Sequenced: PBMCs. The source is a middle-aged woman in good health and CMV-seropositive. CDR3s include the opening cysteine and the closing phenylalanine or tryptophan. D genes are given only for firm matches. Clone size is given for some rows only: seen once, a few or many times, or a class if the clone is expanded.

clone size	J gene	V gene	D gene	CDR3 protein	CDR3 DNA
-	TRBJ2-2	TRBV2	-	CASRPPAGANTGELFF	TGTGCCAGCAGGCCGCCGGCAGGGGCGAACACCGGGGAGCTGTTTTTT
few	TRBJ1-5	TRBV6-5	TRBD1	CASSLGQANQPQHF	TGTGCCAGCAGCTTGGGACAGGCCAATCAGCCCCAGCATTTT
-	TRBJ2-1	TRBV5-1	TRBD2	CASSLGTSGYNEQFF	TGCGCCAGCAGCTTGGGGACTAGCGGGTACAATGAGCAGTTCTTC
-	TRBJ2-7	TRBV4-2	-	CASSQVVSGEQYF	TGTGCCAGCAGCCAAGTTGTCTCCGGCGAGCAGTACTTC
-	TRBJ2-7	TRBV6-5	-	CASSYSMFRGYEQYF	TGTGCCAGCAGTTACTCGATGTTTAGGGGCTACGAGCAGTACTTC
few	TRBJ2-5	TRBV7-6	-	CASSPTGETQYF	TGTGCCAGCAGCCCCACGGGAGAGACCCAGTACTTC
few	TRBJ1-2	TRBV5-1	-	CASSLVSGGPPYGYTF	TGCGCCAGCAGCTTGGTTTCGGGGGGTCCTCCCTATGGCTACACCTTC
-	TRBJ2-7	TRBV10-3	TRBD1	CAIRNLQGGDEQYF	TGTGCCATCAGGAACCTACAGGGGGGCGACGAGCAGTACTTC
-	TRBJ1-2	TRBV2	TRBD1	CASSEDREHGYTF	TGTGCCAGCAGTGAGGACAGGGAGCATGGCTACACCTTC
-	TRBJ2-7	TRBV2	-	CASSEQGSSYEQYF	TGTGCCAGCAGTGAGCAGGGGAGCTCCTACGAGCAGTACTTC
-	TRBJ2-2	TRBV5-1	TRBD2	CASSSGTSPNTGELFF	TGCGCCAGCAGCTCAGGGACTAGCCCGAACACCGGGGAGCTGTTTTTT
-	TRBJ1-5	TRBV28	-	CASSYTFQPQHF	TGTGCCAGCAGTTATACATTTCAGCCCCAGCATTTT
few	TRBJ1-2	TRBV2	TRBD1	CASSPLGGQGGGYTF	TGTGCCAGCAGTCCCCTCGGGGGACAGGGCGGCGGCTACACCTTC
-	TRBJ1-1	TRBV5-1	-	CASSFEGRNTEAFF	TGCGCCAGCAGCTTTGAGGGCAGGAACACTGAAGCTTTCTTT
-	TRBJ1-6	TRBV13	-	CASSLPGMNDSPLHF	TGTGCCAGCAGCTTACCAGGAATGAATGATTCACCCCTCCACTTT
-	TRBJ1-2	TRBV5-1	TRBD1	CASSYTTGVANYGYPF	TGCGCCAGCAGCTATACTACAGGGGTAGCTAACTATGGCTACCCCTTC
-	TRBJ2-1	TRBV5-1	TRBD2	CASRRGLVGNNEQFF	TGCGCCAGCAGGCGAGGACTAGTAGGGAACAATGAGCAGTTCTTC
-	TRBJ2-1	TRBV28	-	CASSLLTSINSYNEQFF	TGTGCCAGCAGTTTGTTAACTAGCATAAACTCCTACAATGAGCAGTTCTTC